The 26 T cell receptor beta chains below all came from one sample that was sequenced in a study of blood T cells in healthy people across ages. A second roughly 6 to 12 cycle PCR used barcoded and J-beta primers. TCRdb re-derived calls from the 5' RACE reads in MiXCR, one entry per CDR3 protein. The sample has some 900,000 distinct CDR3 sequences; 25% to 30% are singletons. What was sequenced was blood. These receptors came from a woman aged 80 or older in good health.

This clonotype occurred many times. This chain links TRBV6-5 with TRBJ2-3, with D unclear. The V end was cut by 6 bases, the J end by 0 bases, with 19 bases between. This CDR3 has 17 residues. Germline values: CDR1 MNHEY, CDR2 SVGAGI. This CDR3 reads CASRPTQVGTSTDTQYF. The DNA for the CDR3 is TGTGCCAGCAGACCCACCCAAGTTGGAACTAGCACAGATACGCAGTATTTT.

The sample holds many counts of this clonotype. The V gene is TRBV24-1, the J gene TRBJ2-3; no definite D call. Germline V CDR1 and CDR2: KGHDR, SFDVKD. The CDR3 extends over 14 amino acids. V was shortened by 1 base and J by 6 bases, with 10 bases between the two germline ends. The CDR3 loop reads CATSDFWRSDTQYF. DNA for the CDR3: TGTGCCACCAGTGATTTCTGGCGGTCGGATACGCAGTATTTT.

This clonotype was seen only a few times. V gene TRBV6-1 combines with J gene TRBJ2-7, with 8 nucleotides matching TRBD2. With V trimmed by 8 bases and J by 4 bases, 13 bases remained unmatched. Germline V gene sequence: CDR1 MNHNS, CDR2 SASEGT. The CDR3 contains 15 residues. The CDR3 spells CASSRLGTSGYEQYF. The CDR3 nucleotides read TGTGCCAGCTCCCGGTTAGGCACTAGCGGTTACGAGCAGTACTTC.

On this clonotype: The final CDR3 position lacks the conserved phenylalanine or tryptophan, pointing to a likely read error. The chain joins TRBV11-2 to TRBJ2-3; 11 bases map to TRBD2. The CDR3 extends over 18 amino acids. The germline CDR1 and CDR2 sequences are SGHAT and FQNNGV. V lost 5 bases and J lost 0; bases outside the gene matches: 10. The DNA for the CDR3 is TGTGCCAGCAGCCGAGGACTAGCGGGCAGCATAAGCACAGATACGCAGTATTTG. This sequence encodes CASSRGLAGSISTDTQYL.

This clonotype was counted many times. The V gene is TRBV6-5, the J gene TRBJ2-5; a weak D match, TRBD1 (6 bases). The CDR3 has 13 residues. Germline CDR1 reads MNHEY; CDR2 reads SVGAGI. Deletions cut 6 bases from V and 1 base from J, with 9 bases between. CDR3 amino acids: CASRYRVQETQYF. The CDR3 DNA reads as TGTGCCAGCAGGTACAGGGTCCAAGAGACCCAGTACTTC.

To note about this clonotype: Given a much more abundant clone one base away, this may be a read error. This sequence joins TRBV12-3 or TRBV12-4 and TRBJ1-5, with a tentative D call TRBD1 (6 bases). This CDR3 spans 13 amino acids. The CDR3 DNA reads TGTGCCGGCAGTCAAAGGGGGGGTCAGCCCCAGCATTTT. Its translation: CAGSQRGGQPQHF.

This clonotype was picked up many times. The CDR3: CASSGQVASGYTF. In DNA, the CDR3 is TGTGCCAGCAGCGGACAGGTCGCTTCTGGCTACACCTTC. The V call is TRBV7-9, the J call TRBJ1-2, with 7 bases fitting TRBD1. This CDR3 region has 13 residues. V shed 5 bases and J 7 bases; nucleotides not matched to a gene: 7. Germline V CDR1 and CDR2: SEHNR, FQNEAQ (reference sequence).

The sample holds a few counts of this clonotype. A read error may explain this, as a much larger clone is one base away. The chain uses TRBV7-2 and TRBJ1-2; TRBD1 might be the D (6 bases). The CDR3 has 13 amino acids. The V and J ends lost 5 bases and 11 bases respectively, with 18 bases between them. The V gene's germline CDR1 is SGHTA and CDR2 FQGNSA. CDR3 sequence (DNA): TGTGCCAGCAGCACGGGACGGGGGGCGAAATACACCTTC. Amino acids: CASSTGRGAKYTF.

This sequence joins TRBV2 and TRBJ2-2; no definite D call. The V end lost 8 bases, the J end lost 6 bases, and 13 bases lay between the germline ends. CDR3 length equals 13 residues. Looked up from germline, CDR1 is SNHLY and CDR2 is FYNNEI. DNA of the CDR3: TGTGCCAGCGGAAACTCAGGTTCCGGGGAGCTGTTTTTT. Protein sequence: CASGNSGSGELFF.

Many counts were recorded for this clonotype. The rearrangement links TRBV18 to TRBJ2-3; no definite D call. Trimming removed 8 bases at V and 0 bases at J, with 21 bases between. The CDR3 contains 17 residues. Germline V gives CDR1 KGHSH, CDR2 LQKENI. The CDR3 nucleotides read TGTGCCAGCAGGCCTCCCGGAACGGCGTGGAGCACAGATACGCAGTATTTT. It is translated as CASRPPGTAWSTDTQYF.

The CDR3 region has the DNA TGTGCCAGCTGTCCTAACTCGGACACCGGGGAGCTGTTTTTT. It translates to CASCPNSDTGELFF. The J gene is TRBJ2-2, the V gene TRBV11-2; unclear D gene. The V and J ends lost 8 bases and 3 bases respectively, with 13 bases between them. CDR3 length equals 14 residues. Germline V gene data show CDR1 as SGHAT and CDR2 as FQNNGV.

In the case of this clonotype: One end of the junction fails to match germline, which may point to a read error. The CDR3 coding sequence is TGTGCCAGCAGCGCGGGACAGGGCTTTGGTTCACCCCCCCACTTT. Its translation is CASSAGQGFGSPPHF. The chain links TRBV9 to TRBJ1-6; 9 bases align to TRBD1. In germline, CDR1 is SGDLS, CDR2 YYNGEE. The CDR3 runs to 15 residues.

This clonotype was detected many times. In DNA form, the CDR3 reads TGCAGCCTTCTAGCGGGGGGAGAGACCCAGTACTTC. This gives the protein CSLLAGGETQYF. The rearrangement links TRBV29-1 to TRBJ2-5, with TRBD2 matching 11 bases. CDR3 length: 12 amino acids. Germline V CDR1 and CDR2: SQVTM, ANQGSEA. The ends lost 8 bases at V and 4 bases at J; junction bases unmatched: 3.

This clonotype occurred a few times. The chain couples TRBV6-5 to TRBJ1-5; D is undetermined. The CDR3 is 14 residues long. V was cut by 2 bases and J by 4 bases, with 9 bases left in between. The germline V gene has CDR1 MNHEY and CDR2 SVGAGI. The CDR3 loop is CASSYVGYNQPQHF. The DNA of the CDR3 is TGTGCCAGCAGTTACGTAGGATATAATCAGCCCCAGCATTTT.

The table lists this clonotype with many counts. The chain joins TRBV20-1 to TRBJ2-7; 8 nucleotides line up with TRBD1. The CDR3 consists of 13 residues. Germline V CDR1 and CDR2: DFQATT, SNEGSKA (reference sequence). Written as DNA, the CDR3 is TGCAGCCTGCGGGCAGGGGGCGGTGGCGAGCAGTACTTC. As protein: CSLRAGGGGEQYF.

The chain employs TRBV19 and TRBJ2-5; TRBD1 or TRBD2 may be the D gene (5 bases each). Germline V gene sequence: CDR1 LNHDA, CDR2 SQIVND (reference sequence). The CDR3 has 14 residues. The germline V and J ends were trimmed by 5 bases and 5 bases, with 15 bases remaining between them. This chain's CDR3 is CASSGSQGWETQYF. The DNA for the CDR3 is TGTGCCAGTAGTGGGAGCCAGGGATGGGAGACCCAGTACTTC.

This clonotype came up a few times. V is TRBV6-2 or TRBV6-3 and J is TRBJ2-7; 9 bases are a match to TRBD1. The J call may be mistaken, given a closer DNA end match to TRBJ2-5. This CDR3 spans 17 amino acids. From germline, CDR1 is MNHEY and CDR2 SVGEGT. The CDR3, as DNA: TGTGCCAGCAGTTACGGCTCGTTCGGGACAGGGTCAGAGACCCAGTACTTC. Protein sequence: CASSYGSFGTGSETQYF.

This clonotype was found once. This chain uses TRBV27 with TRBJ1-1, with D maybe TRBD1 (5 bases). CDR1 is MNHEY, CDR2 SMNVEV, per germline (reference sequence). This CDR3 is 13 amino acids long. With 3 bases removed from V and 10 bases from J, the gap between germline ends came to 15 bases. The CDR3 nucleotides read TGTGCCAGCAGTTTGTCAGGGAGTGGTGCAGCTTTCTTT. Residues: CASSLSGSGAAFF.

This clonotype has a handful of counts. V gene TRBV27 combines with J gene TRBJ2-2, with D perhaps matching TRBD1 (6 bases). Trimming cost V 7 bases and J 1 base, with 13 bases left between them. Germline loops: CDR1 MNHEY, CDR2 SMNVEV (reference sequence). This CDR3 spans 15 amino acids. CDR3 residues: CASTFLTGNTGELFF. CDR3 bases: TGTGCCAGCACCTTTTTGACAGGGAACACCGGGGAGCTGTTTTTT.

This clonotype was detected ten times or more. The chain couples TRBV6-5 to TRBJ2-3; a weak D match, TRBD2 (7 bases). V gave up 5 bases and J gave up 1 base, with 25 bases separating them. The CDR3 contains 19 residues. Germline CDR1 and CDR2: MNHEY and SVGAGI. CDR3 sequence: CASSNRLAVTRGGTDTQYF. The CDR3 nucleotides are TGTGCCAGCAGTAACCGGCTAGCGGTAACGAGGGGGGGCACAGATACGCAGTATTTT.

Of note for this clonotype: A much larger clone sits a single nucleotide away, making a read error possible. The gene calls are TRBV7-2 and TRBJ2-1; D call uncertain. CDR1 is SGHTA and CDR2 is FQGNSA in the germline V gene. The CDR3 spans 14 residues. The CDR3 here is CARSLSPVTNEQFF. CDR3 sequence (DNA): TGTGCCCGCAGCTTGTCCCCAGTGACCAATGAGCAGTTCTTC.

Concerning this clonotype itself: A read error may explain this, as a much larger clone is one base away. The chain uses TRBV6-5 and TRBJ2-7; D may be TRBD1 (5 bases). CDR1 and CDR2 (germline): MNHEY, SVGAGI. The CDR3 has 15 amino acids. The DNA for the CDR3 is TGTGCCGGCAGTTACTCGGCCCAGGGCTCCTACGAGCAGTACTTC. This gives the protein CAGSYSAQGSYEQYF.

In DNA, the CDR3 is TGTGCCAGCAACCTACCAGGGGTTCAGGAGCAGTTCTTC. Encoded protein: CASNLPGVQEQFF. The gene calls are TRBV6-1 and TRBJ2-1; a possible D gene is TRBD1 (6 bases). V lost 7 bases and J 10 bases, leaving 17 bases between the germline ends. Germline assignment: CDR1 MNHNS and CDR2 SASEGT. The CDR3 covers 13 residues.

To note about this clonotype: Relative to the germline gene, one junction end is altered; a read error may explain this. J is TRBJ1-6 and V is TRBV18, with a tentative D call TRBD1 (5 bases). There are 14 residues in the CDR3. Germline V gene data show CDR1 as KGHSH and CDR2 as LQKENI. The CDR3 bases are TGTGCCAGCTCAATATCTGGGGGTAATTCACCCCCCCACTTT. This translates into CASSISGGNSPPHF.

This clonotype was seen a handful of times. This chain uses TRBV7-2 with TRBJ1-4; D may be TRBD1 (5 bases). This CDR3 contains 15 residues. V was cut by 0 bases and J by 7 bases, with 12 bases left in between. Germline V gives CDR1 SGHTA, CDR2 FQGNSA. This chain's CDR3 is CASSLAGGVSEKLFF. In DNA, the CDR3 is TGTGCCAGCAGCTTAGCGGGGGGGGTTAGTGAAAAACTGTTTTTT. The variable domain in full, with the rest retrieved from reference TRBV7-2 and TRBJ1-4, is GAGVSQSPSNKVTEKGKDVELRCDPISGHTALYWYRQSLGQGLEFLIYFQGNSAPDKSGLPSDRFSAERTGGSVSTLTIQRTQQEDSAVYLCASSLAGGVSEKLFFGSGTQLSVL.

This clonotype was seen many times. The chain links TRBV4-2 to TRBJ2-5, with 11 bases aligning to TRBD2. Germline CDR1 reads LGHNA; CDR2 reads YNFKEQ. The CDR3 contains 17 residues. The ends lost 1 base at V and 2 bases at J; junction bases unmatched: 6. The CDR3 DNA reads as TGTGCCAGCAGCCAAGGAAGGGCTAGCGGGGGGCAAGAGACCCAGTACTTC. It codes for CASSQGRASGGQETQYF.